Below are 18 T cell receptor beta chains sequenced from a single sample in a study of blood T cells in healthy people across ages. Together with a sample-barcoded 5' primer, a J-beta primer mix was included in a second PCR lasting about 7 to 11 cycles. TCRdb called the 5' RACE reads again in MiXCR, with one record for every CDR3 protein. Altogether 1.6 million or so distinct CDR3 sequences are present, about 31% being singletons, with the ten largest covering 11%. Sequenced input: blood. The origin of the receptors is a woman in her twenties or thirties in good health.

A few counts support this clonotype. The CDR3 spells CASSDGGGDTQYF. In DNA, the CDR3 is TGTGCCAGCAGTGACGGGGGAGGAGATACGCAGTATTTT. The V and J genes are TRBV2 and TRBJ2-3, with D tentatively TRBD2 (6 bases). The V gene lost 3 bases and the J gene lost 5 bases, with 9 bases spanning the gap. CDR3 length: 13 residues. The germline gives CDR1 SNHLY, CDR2 FYNNEI.

The genes are TRBV7-9 and TRBJ2-7, with D unclear. There are 11 residues in the CDR3. Germline lookup yields CDR1 SEHNR and CDR2 FQNEAQ (reference sequence). The V gene lost 5 bases and the J gene lost 7 bases, with 9 bases spanning the gap. CDR3 coding DNA: TGTGCCAGCAGCACCCATAATGAGCAGTACTTC. It codes for CASSTHNEQYF.

J is TRBJ2-1 and V is TRBV11-1, with D perhaps assigned TRBD1 or TRBD2 (5 bases each). Trimming left V 5 bases short and J 8 bases short, with 19 bases between. Germline assignment: CDR1 SGHAT and CDR2 FQDESV (reference sequence). The CDR3 sequence is 15 residues long. The CDR3 spells CASSLRDRLLDEQFF. CDR3 DNA: TGTGCCAGCAGCCTCCGGGACCGGCTTTTGGATGAGCAGTTCTTC. The full variable domain, rest sourced from reference TRBV11-1 and TRBJ2-1, is EAEVAQSPRYKITEKSQAVAFWCDPISGHATLYWYRQILGQGPELLVQFQDESVVDDSQLPKDRFSAERLKGVDSTLKIQPAELGDSAMYLCASSLRDRLLDEQFFGPGTRLTVL.

This chain connects TRBV29-1 to TRBJ1-2; no firm D call. Trimming left V 4 bases short and J 8 bases short, with 11 bases between. This CDR3 contains 11 residues. The V gene's germline CDR1 is SQVTM and CDR2 ANQGSEA. The DNA of the CDR3 is TGCAGCGTTGTGAGGGCTATAGGCTACACCTTC. Translating gives CSVVRAIGYTF. The full variable domain, rest sourced from reference TRBV29-1 and TRBJ1-2, is SAVISQKPSRDICQRGTSLTIQCQVDSQVTMMFWYRQQPGQSLTLIATANQGSEATYESGFVIDKFPISRPNLTFSTLTVSNMSPEDSSIYLCSVVRAIGYTFGSGTRLTVV.

This clonotype was seen more than once but under ten times. The rearrangement links TRBV2 to TRBJ1-2; D unresolved. Germline V gene data show CDR1 as SNHLY and CDR2 as FYNNEI. V was clipped by 4 bases and J by 6 bases, with 9 bases between them. The CDR3 sequence is 12 residues long. The CDR3 loop is CASSVSVHGYTF. As DNA, the CDR3 is TGTGCCAGCAGTGTCTCGGTTCATGGCTACACCTTC. Full variable domain (remainder filled in from reference TRBV2 and TRBJ1-2): EPEVTQTPSHQVTQMGQEVILRCVPISNHLYFYWYRQILGQKVEFLVSFYNNEISEKSEIFDDQFSVERPDGSNFTLKIRSTKLEDSAMYFCASSVSVHGYTFGSGTRLTVV.

The chain links TRBV15 to TRBJ2-7, with a possible D match to TRBD1 (5 bases). The DNA matches TRBJ2-5 better at its end, which makes the J call doubtful. Per germline, CDR1 LNHNV and CDR2 YYDKDF (reference sequence). This CDR3 has 13 amino acids. CDR3 in DNA: TGTGCCACCAGGGCGGAGAACAGGGAGACCCAGTACTTC. Its protein is CATRAENRETQYF.

The table lists this clonotype with a count of one. Because the CDR3 is missing its conserved closing phenylalanine or tryptophan, this is likely a read error. The chain recombines TRBV27 with TRBJ2-1, with 9 bases lining up with TRBD2. The J call is uncertain, as TRBJ2-7 better fits the DNA end. From germline, CDR1 is MNHEY and CDR2 SMNVEV (reference sequence). This CDR3 region has 15 residues. DNA of the CDR3: TGTGCCAGCAGCACCCCGGGACTAGCTGGCAATGAGCAGTACTCC. Protein sequence: CASSTPGLAGNEQYS.

This clonotype was picked up a small number of times. The CDR3 sequence: CASSVLDSSQVQYF. The DNA for the CDR3 is TGTGCCAGCAGTGTCTTGGACAGCTCGCAGGTGCAGTACTTC. J is TRBJ2-5 and V is TRBV6-1, with a tentative D call TRBD1 (6 bases). The germline CDR1 and CDR2 sequences are MNHNS and SASEGT. With 4 bases removed from V and 11 bases from J, the gap between germline ends came to 20 bases. CDR3 length: 14 amino acids.

This clonotype was recorded a few times. The rearrangement links TRBV15 to TRBJ1-4, with D unresolved. Trimming left V 3 bases short and J 7 bases short, with 15 bases between. Germline CDR1 reads LNHNV; CDR2 reads YYDKDF (reference sequence). The CDR3 has 15 amino acids. CDR3 in amino acids: CATSSNTGAPEKLFF. Here the CDR3 DNA reads TGTGCCACCAGCAGCAACACGGGAGCTCCTGAAAAACTGTTTTTT.

V gene TRBV5-4 combines with J gene TRBJ2-5; 8 nucleotides agree with TRBD1. This CDR3 region has 15 residues. Germline-derived CDR1 and CDR2 are SGHNT and YYREEE (reference sequence). Unmatched junction bases numbered 7, after V lost 4 bases and J lost 2 bases. CDR3 residues: CASSLQGGPQETQYF. The CDR3 coding sequence is TGTGCCAGCAGCCTACAGGGGGGACCTCAAGAGACCCAGTACTTC.

The CDR3 sequence: CASSFGDSPPYEQYF. In DNA form, the CDR3 reads TGTGCCAGCAGCTTTGGTGACTCCCCGCCCTACGAGCAGTACTTC. The chain uses TRBV11-1 and TRBJ2-7; D uncertain. CDR1 and CDR2 from the germline V gene are SGHAT and FQDESV (reference sequence). The ends were cut back, 3 bases at V and 2 bases at J, with 14 bases in the middle. The CDR3 extends over 15 amino acids.

This clonotype was observed a handful of times. The V call is TRBV4-1, the J call TRBJ1-1, with a tentative D call TRBD1 (5 bases). The CDR3 is 13 residues long. Trimming took off 10 bases at V and 1 base at J, with 13 bases between the two ends. Germline loops: CDR1 MGHRA, CDR2 YSYEKL. CDR3 coding DNA: TGCGCCACCTCGGACACCGAGAACACTGAAGCTTTCTTT. This codes for CATSDTENTEAFF.

The chain joins TRBV7-6 to TRBJ2-1, with D perhaps being TRBD1 or TRBD2 (5 bases each). Germline V CDR1 and CDR2: SGHVS, FNYEAQ. The CDR3 has 14 residues. Trimming left V 0 bases short and J 9 bases short, with 12 bases between. The CDR3 DNA follows: TGTGCCAGCAGCTTAGCGGGACCGGTACGTGAGCAGTTCTTC. Residues: CASSLAGPVREQFF.

In its sample, this clonotype was seen a few times. The chain couples TRBV7-9 to TRBJ1-2; no clear D. V was pared by 2 bases and J by 8 bases, with 12 bases between. CDR1 is SEHNR, CDR2 FQNEAQ, per germline (reference sequence). CDR3 size: 13 residues. The CDR3 loop is CASSLSGSQGYTF. The CDR3 DNA is TGTGCCAGCAGCTTATCGGGGAGCCAGGGCTACACCTTC. Filled out from reference TRBV7-9 and TRBJ1-2, the complete variable domain reads DTGVSQNPRHKITKRGQNVTFRCDPISEHNRLYWYRQTLGQGPEFLTYFQNEAQLEKSRLLSDRFSAERPKGSFSTLEIQRTEQGDSAMYLCASSLSGSQGYTFGSGTRLTVV.

This clonotype was counted only a few times. The chain is built from TRBV15 and TRBJ1-4; D is unclear. Trimming stripped 4 bases from V and 0 bases from J, with 6 bases between. The CDR3 extends over 14 amino acids. Germline V gene lookup returns CDR1 LNHNV and CDR2 YYDKDF (reference sequence). The CDR3 region is CATSTSATNEKLFF. In nucleotides, the CDR3 is TGTGCCACCAGCACGTCTGCAACTAATGAAAAACTGTTTTTT.

This chain connects TRBV18 to TRBJ2-5; D unresolved. Germline V CDR1 and CDR2: KGHSH, LQKENI. V was pared by 5 bases and J by 4 bases, with 14 bases between. The length of the CDR3 is 14 residues. Here the CDR3 reads CASSSRALRETQYF. CDR3 DNA sequence: TGTGCCAGCTCAAGCCGAGCGCTTCGAGAGACCCAGTACTTC.

The V call is TRBV6-5, the J call TRBJ1-1; D unclear. Per the germline V gene, CDR1 is MNHEY and CDR2 is SVGAGI. CDR3 length equals 15 residues. Trimming cost V 8 bases and J 5 bases, with 21 bases left between them. The CDR3 DNA is TGTGCCAGCGATATCGGGTTAAACATAGGTACTGAAGCTTTCTTT. Amino acid sequence: CASDIGLNIGTEAFF.

This sequence joins TRBV4-1 and TRBJ1-2; D is ambiguous. CDR3 size: 16 residues. V lost 1 base and J 0 bases, leaving 12 bases between the germline ends. Germline-derived CDR1 and CDR2 are MGHRA and YSYEKL. CDR3: CASSQAFPVANYGYTF. CDR3 bases: TGCGCCAGCAGCCAAGCATTTCCCGTAGCTAACTATGGCTACACCTTC.